One sample yielded the 2 T cell receptor beta chains listed below, sequenced in a study of T cell changes during pregnancy in multiple sclerosis. Assay used: immunoSEQ multiplex PCR; TCRdb lists only in-frame clones, some missing. The table shows fewer than 45,000 clones, with roughly 91% occurring only once. The specimen was CD4+ T cells from peripheral blood mononuclear cells, collected in the second trimester of pregnancy. Receptors originate from a female donor in good health, enrolled as a control in a pregnancy study.

The gene calls are TRBV7-9 and TRBJ1-1; possibly TRBD1 for D (6 bases). Germline CDR1 and CDR2: SEHNR and FQNEAQ (reference sequence). The length of the CDR3 is 15 residues. V lost 1 base to trimming and J lost 4 bases, with 13 bases between them. CDR3 nucleotides: TGTGCCAGCAGCTTAGACAGGGCTATGGGCACTGAAGCTTTCTTT. Encoded protein: CASSLDRAMGTEAFF.

The chain is built from TRBV19 and TRBJ2-1; possible D gene TRBD2, 7 bases. V gave up 0 bases and J gave up 5 bases, with 11 bases separating them. The CDR3 spans 15 residues. Germline lookup yields CDR1 LNHDA and CDR2 SQIVND (reference sequence). Here the CDR3 reads CASSIEAGAHNEQFF. The CDR3 nucleotides read TGTGCCAGTAGTATAGAGGCGGGGGCACACAATGAGCAGTTCTTC.